These T cell receptor beta chains were read from a single sample in a study of T-cell memory formation after mild COVID-19. Each CDR3 protein is one row after TCRdb ran MiXCR on the 5' RACE reads. The table includes roughly 600,000 distinct CDR3 sequences, under 20% detected once. The sequenced sample was PBMCs or a T cell subset sorted from them (not recorded which). The receptor set was obtained from an adult woman who had mild COVID-19 (a few samples of this study predate the infection). Cell type and time point are not known. Both conserved end residues are part of each CDR3. A D gene is named only where the DNA matches it firmly. Not all rows give a size; the values are once, few, many and, for expanded clones, a class.

abundance | j_gene | v_gene | d_gene | CDR3aa | CDR3nt
many | TRBJ1-1 | TRBV24-1 | TRBD1 | CATSGGQGNTEAFF | TGTGCCACCAGTGGTGGACAGGGGAACACTGAAGCTTTCTTT
- | TRBJ2-7 | TRBV7-2 | - | CASSDPPRQYF | TGTGCCAGCAGCGATCCCCCTCGACAGTACTTC
few | TRBJ2-7 | TRBV5-1 | TRBD2 | CASRYSGGLSYEQYF | TGCGCCAGCAGGTATTCGGGGGGTCTCTCCTACGAGCAGTACTTC
- | TRBJ2-3 | TRBV12-3/TRBV12-4 | TRBD2 | CASSAVAGGPTSTDTQYF | TGTGCCAGCAGTGCCGTTGCGGGAGGGCCAACTAGCACAGATACGCAGTATTTT
- | TRBJ2-2 | TRBV4-1 | - | CASSRDTANTGELFF | TGCGCCAGCAGCAGAGACACCGCGAACACCGGGGAGCTGTTTTTT
- | TRBJ1-2 | TRBV2 | - | CASDGRGVGPYGYTF | TGTGCCAGCGATGGTCGGGGCGTGGGGCCCTATGGCTACACCTTC
- | TRBJ1-1 | TRBV5-1 | - | CASSFGDGSTEAFF | TGCGCCAGCAGCTTCGGGGATGGTAGCACTGAAGCTTTCTTT
few | TRBJ2-5 | TRBV5-1 | TRBD1 | CASSKLGQQETQYF | TGCGCCAGCAGCAAGTTGGGACAGCAAGAGACCCAGTACTTC
- | TRBJ2-3 | TRBV5-4 | TRBD2 | CASKLAGGPTDTQYF | TGTGCCAGCAAACTAGCGGGGGGGCCCACAGATACGCAGTATTTT
few | TRBJ1-2 | TRBV5-8 | TRBD1 | CASSPGTGASGGGYTF | TGTGCCAGCAGCCCCGGGACAGGGGCCTCTGGGGGAGGCTACACCTTC
- | TRBJ2-1 | TRBV7-9 | TRBD1 | CASSFGQGSYNEQFF | TGTGCCAGCAGCTTCGGACAGGGTTCCTACAATGAGCAGTTCTTC
few | TRBJ1-3 | TRBV14 | - | CASSHVWGLGTGNTIYF | TGTGCCAGCAGCCACGTGTGGGGTCTGGGGACGGGAAACACCATATATTTT
- | TRBJ2-5 | TRBV7-2 | - | CASSLGSVGTRPQETQYF | TGTGCCAGCAGCTTAGGGTCCGTCGGGACGCGGCCTCAAGAGACCCAGTACTTC
- | TRBJ1-6 | TRBV4-1 | - | CASSRSSYNSPLHF | TGCGCCAGCAGCCGGAGCTCCTATAATTCACCCCTCCACTTT